This T cell receptor (beta chain) originates from a study of blood T cell repertoires in COVID-19. As for the study in general: COVID-19 samples from acute and convalescent phases originated in the United States, Italy and Spain. The cDNA or gDNA used as material had been derived from T cells, B-cell-depleted T cells, or PBMCs.

Per the original data handling: Counts of nucleated cells, estimated from reference gene primer amplification, were obtained. This table comes from immunoSEQ multiplex PCR, and its TCRdb copy is limited to in-frame clones, with some not included. V, J and clone size were drawn from that table, and D and trimming were deduced from the DNA. In the table there are under 95,000 clones, 88% of which are singletons. The receptor was derived from a human donor in a cohort sampled during active COVID-19. What was sequenced was peripheral blood.

The CDR3 loop is CASSLGLAGGTQETQYF. Here the CDR3 DNA reads TGTGCCAGCAGCTTAGGACTAGCGGGGGGGACTCAAGAGACCCAGTACTTC. J is TRBJ2-5 and V is TRBV7-2; 14 positions agree with TRBD2. With 1 base clipped from V and 2 bases from J, the junction kept 3 bases outside the gene matches. Germline lookup yields CDR1 SGHTA and CDR2 FQGNSA. The CDR3 sequence is 17 residues long.